One and the same sample provided the 3 T cell receptor beta chains below, sequenced in a study of CD8 T cells in ankylosing spondylitis. TCRdb reprocessed the 5' RACE reads via MiXCR and lists one record per CDR3 protein. The table lists about 460,000 distinct CDR3 sequences, 5.3% of them singletons, with around 3.5% in the top ten. Which antigens these TCRs recognize remains unknown. The study, taken as a whole, reports: Typical of ankylosing spondylitis blood, it appeared, was a TCR beta motif of roughly eight highly homologous variants.

Sequencing was carried out using blood, either unsorted or a sorted T cell fraction (not recorded which). The receptors shown here come from a male donor with ankylosing spondylitis.

Concerning this clonotype itself: Just one base apart from a much larger clone, this may be a read error. The chain joins TRBV20-1 to TRBJ2-7, with a weak D call TRBD2 (5 bases). Trimming left V 3 bases short and J 2 bases short, with 8 bases between. CDR1 and CDR2 (germline): DFQATT, SNEGSKA (reference sequence). The CDR3 totals 12 residues. CDR3 region: CSASVGAYEQYF. The CDR3 DNA sequence: TGCAGTGCTAGTGTGGGAGCCTACGAGCAGTACTTC.

This clonotype was recorded at least ten times. V and J are TRBV29-1 and TRBJ2-7; perhaps TRBD2 as D (5 bases). The ends were cut back, 6 bases at V and 5 bases at J, with 14 bases in the middle. This CDR3 is built from 12 residues. The V gene's germline CDR1 is SQVTM and CDR2 ANQGSEA. DNA for the CDR3: TGCAGCGTCCGTTCCCCCGGGAACGAGCAGTACTTC. This codes for CSVRSPGNEQYF.

This clonotype was detected many times. This rearrangement joins TRBV6-1 to TRBJ1-2; perhaps TRBD1 as D (5 bases). Trimming took off 7 bases at V and 4 bases at J, with 13 bases between the two ends. Germline CDR1 and CDR2: MNHNS and SASEGT. The length of the CDR3 is 13 residues. DNA of the CDR3: TGTGCCAGCACCCCAGGGCAGTTCTATGGCTACACCTTC. Translation gives CASTPGQFYGYTF.